These 18 T cell receptor beta chains originate from one sample sequenced in a study of T cells in Graves' hyperthyroidism and ophthalmopathy. The source material, RNA transcripts, was used to amplify TCR beta CDR3 regions. HTBI primers were used for first-round RT-PCR of the TCR CDR3. TCRdb independently ran MiXCR on the multiplex PCR reads; one entry per CDR3 protein. The sample carries 410,000 or so distinct CDR3 sequences, 14% to 15% recorded once. Specimen: blood. The receptors originated from a man aged 18-30 years with Graves' ophthalmopathy.

This clonotype was recorded at least ten times. The gene calls are TRBV6-1 and TRBJ2-5; D possibly uses TRBD1 or TRBD2 (7 bases each). Trimming took 11 bases from V and 5 from J, leaving 21 bases between them. The CDR3 runs 14 residues. Germline loops: CDR1 MNHNS, CDR2 SASEGT. The CDR3 nucleotides are TGTGCCGAGGGGGCTAGCGGAAGATTGGAGACCCAGTACTTC. Protein product: CAEGASGRLETQYF.

This sequence joins TRBV30 and TRBJ2-7; TRBD1 aligns across 10 bases. V was pared by 2 bases and J by 2 bases, with 18 bases of the junction left unmatched. The length of the CDR3 is 19 residues. Germline CDR1 and CDR2: GTSNPN and SVGIG (reference sequence). The DNA for the CDR3 is TGTGCCTGGAGTCCCGGGACAGGGGTTGTTCTAGCGGCTCCCTACGAGCAGTACTTC. It codes for CAWSPGTGVVLAAPYEQYF.

This clonotype occurred a few times. The gene calls are TRBV12-3 or TRBV12-4 and TRBJ1-3, with unresolved D. CDR3 length: 14 amino acids. Trimming left V 4 bases short and J 5 bases short, with 12 bases between. CDR3 coding DNA: TGTGCCAGCAGTTCCGACCCAGTACGAAACACCATATATTTT. Translated, it gives CASSSDPVRNTIYF.

This clonotype was counted between two and nine times. The junction does not match germline at one end; this may be a read error. This chain uses TRBV6-1 with TRBJ2-7; no clear D gene. The CDR3 totals 13 residues. CDR1 is MNHNS, CDR2 SASEGT, per germline. The DNA for the CDR3 is TGTGCCAGCCGTGAAATAGGAGACTACGAGCAGTACTTC. It specifies CASREIGDYEQYF.

At least ten counts were recorded for this clonotype. This chain links TRBV20-1 with TRBJ1-1, with TRBD1 as a possible D gene (6 bases). Germline lookup yields CDR1 DFQATT and CDR2 SNEGSKA (reference sequence). This CDR3 comprises 14 residues. V shed 3 bases and J shed 7 bases, with 18 bases lying between them. The CDR3 DNA sequence: TGCAGTGCTAGGGGGGTGGGGGGCAGCTATGAAGCTTTCTTT. This translates into CSARGVGGSYEAFF.

This clonotype was seen repeatedly, ten times or more. The rearrangement joins TRBV7-9 to TRBJ1-1; D gene uncertain. The germline V gene encodes CDR1 SEHNR and CDR2 FQNEAQ (reference sequence). Trimming left V 4 bases short and J 6 bases short, with 15 bases between. The CDR3 has 14 residues. CDR3 sequence reads: CASSSSTGLPEAFF. The CDR3 DNA reads TGTGCCAGCAGCTCTTCTACCGGGCTACCTGAAGCTTTCTTT.

The V gene is TRBV4-1, the J gene TRBJ2-1; D is uncertain. V dropped 1 base and J dropped 1 base, with 11 bases sitting between them. CDR3 length: 16 residues. CDR1 MGHRA and CDR2 YSYEKL come from the germline V gene. In DNA form, the CDR3 reads TGCGCCAGCAGCCAAGTTCTGAGACGATCCTACAATGAGCAGTTCTTC. This codes for CASSQVLRRSYNEQFF.

This clonotype was detected ten times or more. The J gene is TRBJ2-5, the V gene TRBV14, with D perhaps being TRBD1 or TRBD2 (5 bases each). V was shortened by 0 bases and J by 1 base, with 9 bases between the two germline ends. Germline CDR1 and CDR2: SGHDN and FVKESK. The CDR3 runs to 15 residues. The CDR3 protein is CASSQDGGSQETQYF. The CDR3 DNA follows: TGTGCCAGCAGCCAAGATGGGGGATCCCAAGAGACCCAGTACTTC. The complete variable domain, with remaining parts taken from reference TRBV14 and TRBJ2-5, reads EAGVTQFPSHSVIEKGQTVTLRCDPISGHDNLYWYRRVMGKEIKFLLHFVKESKQDESGMPNNRFLAERTGGTYSTLKVQPAELEDSGVYFCASSQDGGSQETQYFGPGTRLLVL.

V is TRBV28 and J is TRBJ1-2; no definite D call. V lost 5 bases and J lost 4, with 11 bases in between. The CDR3 covers 13 residues. Germline CDR1 and CDR2: MDHEN and SYDVKM. CDR3 in amino acids: CASSIDRLYGYTF. CDR3 sequence (DNA): TGTGCCAGCAGTATTGACCGGCTCTATGGCTACACCTTC.

The chain employs TRBV6-1 and TRBJ2-1, with 9 nucleotides matching TRBD1. The CDR3 runs to 15 residues. V lost 0 bases and J lost 7; bases outside the gene matches: 4. Germline CDR1 reads MNHNS; CDR2 reads SASEGT. The DNA for the CDR3 is TGTGCCAGCAGTGAAGCCACAGGGGGCGCGAATGAGCAGTTCTTC. Translated: CASSEATGGANEQFF.

Many counts were recorded for this clonotype. The V and J genes are TRBV10-3 and TRBJ2-7, with 11 bases fitting TRBD1. The CDR3 covers 13 residues. Germline loops: CDR1 ENHRY, CDR2 SYGVKD. The V gene end was trimmed by 7 bases and the J gene end by 5 bases; junction bases not matched to a gene: 4. CDR3 residues: CAITPGQGDEQYF. CDR3 nucleotide sequence: TGTGCCATCACTCCGGGACAGGGGGACGAGCAGTACTTC.

V is TRBV10-3 and J is TRBJ2-1, with 10 bases lining up with TRBD2. The CDR3 runs to 15 residues. CDR1 is ENHRY and CDR2 is SYGVKD in the germline V gene. With 6 bases clipped from V and 5 bases from J, the junction kept 7 bases outside the gene matches. Here the CDR3 DNA reads TGTGCCATCAGAGAAGCCCTAGCGGGAGACAATGAGCAGTTCTTC. Protein: CAIREALAGDNEQFF.

This clonotype came up a few times. This chain connects TRBV9 to TRBJ2-3, with 7 nucleotides matching TRBD2. This CDR3 contains 15 residues. The trim removed 0 bases at V and 4 bases at J, leaving 5 bases unmatched. Germline V CDR1 and CDR2: SGDLS, YYNGEE. DNA of the CDR3: TGTGCCAGCAGCGTAGGATGGGAGGGCCCAGATACGCAGTATTTT. It is translated as CASSVGWEGPDTQYF.

This clonotype was observed many times. V usage is TRBV12-5 and J usage is TRBJ2-7, with 7 bases that match TRBD1. The V gene's germline CDR1 is LGHNT and CDR2 FRNRAP. Trimming removed 7 bases from V and 7 bases from J; junction bases left unmatched: 16. The CDR3 is 15 amino acids. The CDR3 region is CASVGGTGASREQYF. Here the CDR3 DNA reads TGTGCTAGTGTTGGGGGCACAGGGGCTTCTCGGGAGCAGTACTTC.

About this clonotype: One end of the junction is discordant with germline, which a read error may explain. The rearrangement links TRBV6-6 to TRBJ1-6; D is ambiguous. The CDR3 has 13 amino acids. Germline V gene lookup returns CDR1 MNHNY and CDR2 SVGAGI (reference sequence). DNA for the CDR3: TGTGTCAGCAGTTACTCTTACAATTCACCCCTCCACTTT. Amino acids: CVSSYSYNSPLHF.

Remarks on this clonotype: This may be a read error, as it is one base from a much larger clone. The rearrangement uses TRBV6-1 and TRBJ2-2, with a tentative D call TRBD2 (7 bases). This CDR3 is built from 16 residues. V shed 5 bases and J shed 5 bases, with 18 bases lying between them. Per germline, CDR1 MNHNS and CDR2 SASEGT. The CDR3 DNA is TGTGCCAGCAGTCCCTCAAGGGGGGGGCTGACCGGGGAGCTGTTTTTT. Translation gives CASSPSRGGLTGELFF.

This clonotype was recorded a few times. The chain is built from TRBV20-1 and TRBJ2-7; 7 nucleotides agree with TRBD2. V trimming: 0 bases; J trimming: 4 bases; junction bases outside the gene matches: 15. In germline, CDR1 is DFQATT, CDR2 SNEGSKA (reference sequence). The CDR3 extends over 17 amino acids. CDR3 nucleotides: TGCAGTGCTAGAGATCCCAAGCTTGCTAGCGGACCATACGAGCAGTACTTC. This translates into CSARDPKLASGPYEQYF.

The chain uses TRBV4-1 and TRBJ1-2, with 10 bases lining up with TRBD1. The trim removed 4 bases at V and 8 bases at J, leaving 13 bases unmatched. This CDR3 spans 16 amino acids. Germline lookup yields CDR1 MGHRA and CDR2 YSYEKL. The CDR3 coding sequence is TGCGCCAGCAGCCGTGCCGGGACAGGGGTAGTGTGGGGCTACACCTTC. It codes for CASSRAGTGVVWGYTF.